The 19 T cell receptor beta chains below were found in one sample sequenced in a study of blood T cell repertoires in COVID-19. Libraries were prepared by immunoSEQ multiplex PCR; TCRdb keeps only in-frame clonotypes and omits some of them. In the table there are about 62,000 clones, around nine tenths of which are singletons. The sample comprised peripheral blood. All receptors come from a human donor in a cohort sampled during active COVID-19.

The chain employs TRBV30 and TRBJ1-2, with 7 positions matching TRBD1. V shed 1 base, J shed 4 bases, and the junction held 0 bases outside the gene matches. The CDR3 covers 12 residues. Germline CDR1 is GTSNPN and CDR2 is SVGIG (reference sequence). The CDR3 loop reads CAWSGDSYGYTF. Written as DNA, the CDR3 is TGTGCCTGGAGTGGGGACAGCTATGGCTACACCTTC.

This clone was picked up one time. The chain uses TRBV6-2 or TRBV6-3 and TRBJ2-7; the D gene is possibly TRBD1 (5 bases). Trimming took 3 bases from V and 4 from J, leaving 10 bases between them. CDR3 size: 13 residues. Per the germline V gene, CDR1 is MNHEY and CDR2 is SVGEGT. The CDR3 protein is CASSYRGSYEQYF. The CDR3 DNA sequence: TGTGCCAGCAGTTATAGGGGTTCGTACGAGCAGTACTTC.

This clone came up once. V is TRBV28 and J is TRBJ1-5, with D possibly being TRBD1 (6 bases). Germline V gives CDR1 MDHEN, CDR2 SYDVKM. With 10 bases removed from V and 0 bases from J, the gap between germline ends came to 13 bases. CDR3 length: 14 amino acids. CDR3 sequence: CATLGQYSNQPQHF. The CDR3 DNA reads TGTGCCACCTTAGGACAGTATAGCAATCAGCCCCAGCATTTT.

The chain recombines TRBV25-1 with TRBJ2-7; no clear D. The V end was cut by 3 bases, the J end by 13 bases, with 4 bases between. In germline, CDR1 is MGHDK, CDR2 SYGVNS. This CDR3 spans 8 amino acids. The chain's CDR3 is CASSERYV. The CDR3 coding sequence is TGTGCCAGCAGTGAGAGATACGTC.

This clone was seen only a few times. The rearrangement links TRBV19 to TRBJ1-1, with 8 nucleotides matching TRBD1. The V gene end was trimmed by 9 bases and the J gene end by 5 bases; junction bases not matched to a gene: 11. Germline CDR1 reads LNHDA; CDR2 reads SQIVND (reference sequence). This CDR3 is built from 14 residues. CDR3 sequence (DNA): TGTGCCAGCTCGCAAGGGACAGGAGGGACTGAAGCTTTCTTT. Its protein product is CASSQGTGGTEAFF.

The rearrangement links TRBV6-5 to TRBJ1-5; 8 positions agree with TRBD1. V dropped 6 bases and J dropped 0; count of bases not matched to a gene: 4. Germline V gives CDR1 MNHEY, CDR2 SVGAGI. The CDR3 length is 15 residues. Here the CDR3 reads CASSMDRASNQPQHF. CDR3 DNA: TGTGCCAGCAGCATGGACAGGGCTAGCAATCAGCCCCAGCATTTT.

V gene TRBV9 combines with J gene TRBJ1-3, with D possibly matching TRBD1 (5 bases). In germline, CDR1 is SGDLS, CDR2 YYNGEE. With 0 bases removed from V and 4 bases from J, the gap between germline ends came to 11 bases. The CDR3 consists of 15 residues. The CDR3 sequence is CASSVAVGQGNTIYF. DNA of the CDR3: TGTGCCAGCAGCGTAGCTGTAGGACAAGGAAACACCATATATTTT.

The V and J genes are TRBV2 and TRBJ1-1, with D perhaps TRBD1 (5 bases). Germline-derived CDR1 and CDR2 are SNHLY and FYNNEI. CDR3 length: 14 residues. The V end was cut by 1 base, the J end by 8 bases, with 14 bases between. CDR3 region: CASSEGRGLREAFF. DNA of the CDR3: TGTGCCAGCAGTGAAGGGCGGGGACTTAGGGAAGCTTTCTTT.

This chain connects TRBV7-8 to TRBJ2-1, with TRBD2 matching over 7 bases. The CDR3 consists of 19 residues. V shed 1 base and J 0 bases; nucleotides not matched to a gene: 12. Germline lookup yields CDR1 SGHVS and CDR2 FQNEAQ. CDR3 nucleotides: TGTGCCAGCAGCTTAGGGGGCAGCCGGGACTACAGCTCCTACAATGAGCAGTTCTTC. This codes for CASSLGGSRDYSSYNEQFF. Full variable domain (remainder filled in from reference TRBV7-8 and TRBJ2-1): GAGVSQSPRYKVAKRGQDVALRCDPISGHVSLFWYQQALGQGPEFLTYFQNEAQLDKSGLPSDRFFAERPEGSVSTLKIQRTQQEDSAVYLCASSLGGSRDYSSYNEQFFGPGTRLTVL.

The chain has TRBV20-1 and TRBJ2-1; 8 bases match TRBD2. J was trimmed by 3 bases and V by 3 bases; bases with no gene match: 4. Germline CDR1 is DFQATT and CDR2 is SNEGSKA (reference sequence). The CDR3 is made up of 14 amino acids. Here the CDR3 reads CSASTGLDYNEQFF. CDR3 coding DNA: TGCAGTGCTAGTACGGGACTAGACTACAATGAGCAGTTCTTC.

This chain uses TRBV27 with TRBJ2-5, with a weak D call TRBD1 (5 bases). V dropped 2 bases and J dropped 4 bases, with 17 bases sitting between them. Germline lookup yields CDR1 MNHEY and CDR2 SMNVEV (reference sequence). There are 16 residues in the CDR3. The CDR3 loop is CASSLGAGGLPETQYF. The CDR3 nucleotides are TGTGCCAGCAGTTTAGGGGCAGGTGGTCTTCCAGAGACCCAGTACTTC.

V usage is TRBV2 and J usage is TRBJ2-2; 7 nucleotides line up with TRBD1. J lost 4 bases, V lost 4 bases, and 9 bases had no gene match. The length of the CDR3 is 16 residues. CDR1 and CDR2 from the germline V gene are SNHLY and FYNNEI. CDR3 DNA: TGTGCCAGCAGTGCGACCGGGACAGAGTTCACCGGGGAGCTGTTTTTT. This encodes CASSATGTEFTGELFF.

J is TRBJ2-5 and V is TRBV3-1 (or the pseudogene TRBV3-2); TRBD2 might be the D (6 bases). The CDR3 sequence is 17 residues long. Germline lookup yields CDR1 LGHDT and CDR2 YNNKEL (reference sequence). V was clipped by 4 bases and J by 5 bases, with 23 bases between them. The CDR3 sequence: CASSPETPIPGGETQYF. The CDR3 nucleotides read TGTGCCAGCAGCCCAGAGACCCCCATCCCCGGAGGGGAGACCCAGTACTTC.

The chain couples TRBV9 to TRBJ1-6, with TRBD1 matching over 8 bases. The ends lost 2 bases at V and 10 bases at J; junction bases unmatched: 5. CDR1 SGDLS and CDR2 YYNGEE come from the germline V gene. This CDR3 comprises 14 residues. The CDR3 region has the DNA TGTGCCAGCAGCGTCTCAGGGGGCAACTCACCCCTCCACTTT. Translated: CASSVSGGNSPLHF. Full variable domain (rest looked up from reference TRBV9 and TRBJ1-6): DSGVTQTPKHLITATGQRVTLRCSPRSGDLSVYWYQQSLDQGLQFLIQYYNGEERAKGNILERFSAQQFPDLHSELNLSSLELGDSALYFCASSVSGGNSPLHFGNGTRLTVT.

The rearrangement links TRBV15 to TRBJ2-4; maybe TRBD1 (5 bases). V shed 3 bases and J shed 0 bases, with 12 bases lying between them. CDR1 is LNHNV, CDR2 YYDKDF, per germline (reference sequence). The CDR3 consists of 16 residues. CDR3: CATSSDRQLAKNIQYF. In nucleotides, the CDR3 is TGTGCCACCAGCAGCGACCGACAGCTAGCCAAAAACATTCAGTACTTC.

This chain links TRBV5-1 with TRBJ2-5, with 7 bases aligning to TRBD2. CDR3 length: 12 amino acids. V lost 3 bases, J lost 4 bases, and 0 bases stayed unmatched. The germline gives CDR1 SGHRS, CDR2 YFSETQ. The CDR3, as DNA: TGCGCCAGCAGCTGGGGGGGAGAGACCCAGTACTTC. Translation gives CASSWGGETQYF.

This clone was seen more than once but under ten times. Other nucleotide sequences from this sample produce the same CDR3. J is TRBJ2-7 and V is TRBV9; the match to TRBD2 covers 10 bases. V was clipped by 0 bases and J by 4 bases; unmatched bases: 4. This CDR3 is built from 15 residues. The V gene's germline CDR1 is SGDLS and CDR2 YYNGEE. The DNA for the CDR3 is TGTGCCAGCAGCGTAGGTACTAGCGGGGCGTACGAGCAGTACTTC. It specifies CASSVGTSGAYEQYF. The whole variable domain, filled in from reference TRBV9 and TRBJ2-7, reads DSGVTQTPKHLITATGQRVTLRCSPRSGDLSVYWYQQSLDQGLQFLIQYYNGEERAKGNILERFSAQQFPDLHSELNLSSLELGDSALYFCASSVGTSGAYEQYFGPGTRLTVT.

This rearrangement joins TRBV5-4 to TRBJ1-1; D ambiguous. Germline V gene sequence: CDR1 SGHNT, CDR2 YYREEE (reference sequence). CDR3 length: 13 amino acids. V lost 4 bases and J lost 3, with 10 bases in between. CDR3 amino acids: CASSNPSYTEAFF. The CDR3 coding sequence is TGTGCCAGCAGCAATCCGAGCTACACTGAAGCTTTCTTT.

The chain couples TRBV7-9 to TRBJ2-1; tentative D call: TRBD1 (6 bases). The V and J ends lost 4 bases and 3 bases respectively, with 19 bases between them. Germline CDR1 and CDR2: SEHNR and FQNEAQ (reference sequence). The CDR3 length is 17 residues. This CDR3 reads CASSSPRVGQNYNEQFF. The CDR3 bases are TGTGCCAGCAGCTCCCCTAGGGTCGGACAGAACTACAATGAGCAGTTCTTC.